These 2 T cell receptor beta chains were all obtained from the same sample, sequenced in a study of early T cells in non-severe SARS-CoV-2 infection. TCRdb re-called the 5' RACE reads with MiXCR, one entry per CDR3 protein. Here the sample spans more than 35,000 distinct CDR3 sequences, 5.3% being singletons. The sample taken for sequencing was whole blood. All receptors derive from an adult who was a healthcare worker with PCR-confirmed SARS-CoV-2 infection or an uninfected control (not recorded which).

The rearrangement links TRBV12-3 or TRBV12-4 to TRBJ2-1, with 7 bases identical to TRBD2. With 4 bases clipped from V and 7 bases from J, the junction kept 13 bases outside the gene matches. This CDR3 is 16 amino acids long. The CDR3 loop is CASSSVPAGVGNEQFF. DNA for the CDR3: TGTGCCAGCAGTTCTGTCCCGGCGGGAGTGGGAAATGAGCAGTTCTTC.

The sample holds many counts of this clonotype. The V call is TRBV7-9, the J call TRBJ2-6; possible D gene TRBD1, 6 bases. The CDR3 consists of 16 residues. Per the germline V gene, CDR1 is SEHNR and CDR2 is FQNEAQ (reference sequence). V lost 6 bases, J lost 0 bases, and 12 bases lay in between. The CDR3 is CASSLQGYSGANVLTF. Here the CDR3 DNA reads TGTGCCAGCAGTCTCCAGGGGTACTCTGGGGCCAACGTCCTGACTTTC.